This T cell receptor beta chain was identified in a study of T cells in Graves' hyperthyroidism and ophthalmopathy. This clonotype was counted ten times or more. What was amplified from RNA transcripts were TCR beta CDR3 regions. HTBI primers were used for first-round RT-PCR of the TCR CDR3. TCRdb re-analysed the multiplex PCR reads in MiXCR, keeping a single row per CDR3 protein. The table lists 500,000 to 650,000 distinct CDR3 sequences, more than 14% of them singletons. This clonotype was obtained from a woman between 45 and 60 years old with Graves' ophthalmopathy. Sequencing was done on a sample of blood.

CDR3 bases: TGTGCCAGCAGTTCAGGGACTTTGTCCTACGAGCAGTACTTC. Its translation: CASSSGTLSYEQYF. The chain has TRBV27 and TRBJ2-7; perhaps TRBD2 as D (6 bases). The CDR3 totals 14 residues. Germline CDR1 reads MNHEY; CDR2 reads SMNVEV (reference sequence). Trimming stripped 4 bases from V and 1 base from J, with 11 bases between.